This T cell receptor (beta chain) originates from a study of cytomegalovirus exposure and HLA in healthy donors. This CDR3 has 15 amino acids. Germline V gene lookup returns CDR1 WSHSY and CDR2 SAAADI. V shed 3 bases and J 7 bases; nucleotides not matched to a gene: 9. Both 60 Vbeta primers and 13 Jbeta primers went into the PCR. Sequencing used immunoSEQ multiplex PCR; TCRdb keeps in-frame clones, though not all of them. Among roughly 200,000 clones listed, 82% were seen once. The chain employs TRBV10-2 and TRBJ1-1, with 9 bases fitting TRBD1. This sequence originates from a woman in her thirties or forties in good health and CMV-seronegative. Sequencing was carried out using PBMCs. CDR3 coding DNA: TGCGCCAGCAGTGACTACCTTACAGGGGGCGGTGAAGCTTTCTTT. Protein product: CASSDYLTGGGEAFF.